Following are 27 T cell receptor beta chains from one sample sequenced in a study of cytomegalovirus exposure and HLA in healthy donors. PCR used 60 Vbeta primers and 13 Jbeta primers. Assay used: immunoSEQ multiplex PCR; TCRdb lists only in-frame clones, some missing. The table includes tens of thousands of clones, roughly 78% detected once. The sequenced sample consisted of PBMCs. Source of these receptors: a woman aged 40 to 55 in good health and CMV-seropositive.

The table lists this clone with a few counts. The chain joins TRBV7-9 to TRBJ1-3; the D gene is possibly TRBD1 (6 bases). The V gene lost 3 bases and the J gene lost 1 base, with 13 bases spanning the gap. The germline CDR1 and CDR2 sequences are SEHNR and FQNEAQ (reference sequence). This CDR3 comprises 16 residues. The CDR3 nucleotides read TGTGCCAGCAGCTTCATCACAGGGAGTTCTGGAAACACCATATATTTT. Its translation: CASSFITGSSGNTIYF.

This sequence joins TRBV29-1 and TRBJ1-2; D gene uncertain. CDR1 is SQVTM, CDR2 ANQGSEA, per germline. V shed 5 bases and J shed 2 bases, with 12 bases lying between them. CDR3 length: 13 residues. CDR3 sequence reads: CSVMEDGNYGYTF. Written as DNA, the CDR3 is TGCAGCGTTATGGAGGACGGAAACTATGGCTACACCTTC.

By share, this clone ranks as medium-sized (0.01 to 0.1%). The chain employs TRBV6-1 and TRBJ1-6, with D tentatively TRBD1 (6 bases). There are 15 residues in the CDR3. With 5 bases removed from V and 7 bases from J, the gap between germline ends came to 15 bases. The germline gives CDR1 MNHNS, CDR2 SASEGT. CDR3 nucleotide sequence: TGTGCCAGCAGTACCTACTCAGGGGCCAATTCACCCCTCCACTTT. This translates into CASSTYSGANSPLHF.

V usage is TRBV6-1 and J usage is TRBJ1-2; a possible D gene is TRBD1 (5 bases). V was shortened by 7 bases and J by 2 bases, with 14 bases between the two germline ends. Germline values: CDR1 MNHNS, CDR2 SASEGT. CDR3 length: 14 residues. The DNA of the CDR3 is TGTGCCAGCACCCCGGGGGTGTTGAACTATGGCTACACCTTC. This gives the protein CASTPGVLNYGYTF.

The CDR3 sequence: CALGEAFF. The CDR3 DNA follows: TGTGCCCTCGGTGAAGCTTTCTTT. The chain joins TRBV30 to TRBJ1-1; D call uncertain. This CDR3 contains 8 residues. V lost 8 bases, J lost 7 bases, and 5 bases lay in between. CDR1 GTSNPN and CDR2 SVGIG come from the germline V gene (reference sequence). Supplemented by reference TRBV30 and TRBJ1-1, the full variable domain reads SQTIHQWPATLVQPVGSPLSLECTVEGTSNPNLYWYRQAAGRGLQLLFYSVGIGQISSEVPQNLSASRPQDRQFILSSKKLLLSDSGFYLCALGEAFFGQGTRLTVV.

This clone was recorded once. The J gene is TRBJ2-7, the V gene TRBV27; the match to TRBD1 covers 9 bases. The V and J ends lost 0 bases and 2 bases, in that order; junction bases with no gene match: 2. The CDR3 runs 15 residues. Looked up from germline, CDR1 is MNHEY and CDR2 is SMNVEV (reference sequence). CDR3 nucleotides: TGTGCCAGCAGTTTATCTTGGGACAGGGCCTACGAGCAGTACTTC. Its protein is CASSLSWDRAYEQYF.

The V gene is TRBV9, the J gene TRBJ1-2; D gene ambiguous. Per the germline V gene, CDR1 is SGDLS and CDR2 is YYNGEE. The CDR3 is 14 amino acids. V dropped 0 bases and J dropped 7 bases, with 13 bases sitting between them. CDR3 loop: CASSVDSGLGGYTF. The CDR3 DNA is TGTGCCAGCAGCGTAGACAGCGGACTGGGTGGCTACACCTTC.

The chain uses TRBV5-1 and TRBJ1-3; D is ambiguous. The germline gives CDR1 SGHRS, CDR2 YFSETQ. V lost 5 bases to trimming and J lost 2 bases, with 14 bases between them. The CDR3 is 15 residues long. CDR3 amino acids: CASSSQEGTGNTIYF. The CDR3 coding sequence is TGCGCCAGCAGTTCTCAGGAGGGTACTGGAAACACCATATATTTT.

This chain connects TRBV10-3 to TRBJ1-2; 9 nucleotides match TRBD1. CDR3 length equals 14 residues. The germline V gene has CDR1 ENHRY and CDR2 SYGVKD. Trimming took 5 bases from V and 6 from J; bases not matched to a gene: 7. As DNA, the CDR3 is TGTGCCATCAGTTCCGGGACAGGGCGAAATGGCTACACCTTC. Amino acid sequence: CAISSGTGRNGYTF.

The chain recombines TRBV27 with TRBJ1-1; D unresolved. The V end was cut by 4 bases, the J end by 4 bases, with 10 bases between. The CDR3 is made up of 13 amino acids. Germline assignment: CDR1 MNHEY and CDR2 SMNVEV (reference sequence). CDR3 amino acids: CASSSVGSTEAFF. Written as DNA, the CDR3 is TGTGCCAGCAGTTCAGTGGGGAGCACTGAAGCTTTCTTT.

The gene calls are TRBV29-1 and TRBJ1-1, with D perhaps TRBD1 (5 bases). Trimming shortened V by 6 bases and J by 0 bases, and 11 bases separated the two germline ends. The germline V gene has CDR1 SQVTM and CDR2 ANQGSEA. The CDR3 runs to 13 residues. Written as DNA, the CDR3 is TGCAGCGTCAGGGTCATAATGAACACTGAAGCTTTCTTT. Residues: CSVRVIMNTEAFF.

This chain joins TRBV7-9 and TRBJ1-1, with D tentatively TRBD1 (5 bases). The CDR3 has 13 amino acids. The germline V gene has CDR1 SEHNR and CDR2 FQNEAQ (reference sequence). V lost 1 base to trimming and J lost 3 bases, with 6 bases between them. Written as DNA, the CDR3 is TGTGCCAGCAGCTTAGGGGGCGACACTGAAGCTTTCTTT. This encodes CASSLGGDTEAFF.

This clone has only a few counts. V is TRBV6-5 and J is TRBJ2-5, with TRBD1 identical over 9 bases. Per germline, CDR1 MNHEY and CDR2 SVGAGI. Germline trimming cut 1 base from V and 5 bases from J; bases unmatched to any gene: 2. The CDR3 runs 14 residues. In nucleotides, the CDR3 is TGTGCCAGCAGTTACTGGGGGACAGGGGAGACCCAGTACTTC. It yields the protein CASSYWGTGETQYF.

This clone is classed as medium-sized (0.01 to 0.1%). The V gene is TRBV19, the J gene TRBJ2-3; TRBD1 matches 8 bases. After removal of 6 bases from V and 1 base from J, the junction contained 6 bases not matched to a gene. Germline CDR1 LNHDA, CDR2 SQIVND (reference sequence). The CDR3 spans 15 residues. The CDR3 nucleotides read TGTGCCAGTAGCCGACCGGGACAGGGCACAGATACGCAGTATTTT. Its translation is CASSRPGQGTDTQYF.

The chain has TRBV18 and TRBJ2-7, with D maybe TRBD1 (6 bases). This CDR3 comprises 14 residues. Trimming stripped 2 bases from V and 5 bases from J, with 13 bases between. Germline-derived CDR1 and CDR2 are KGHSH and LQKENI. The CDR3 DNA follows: TGTGCCAGCTCACCATTACAGGGTTCCCACGAGCAGTACTTC. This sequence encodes CASSPLQGSHEQYF.

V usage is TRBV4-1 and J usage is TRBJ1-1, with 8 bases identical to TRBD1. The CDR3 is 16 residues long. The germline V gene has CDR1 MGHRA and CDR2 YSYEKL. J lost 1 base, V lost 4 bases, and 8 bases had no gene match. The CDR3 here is CASSPLQGAENTEAFF. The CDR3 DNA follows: TGCGCCAGCAGCCCTCTTCAGGGGGCGGAGAACACTGAAGCTTTCTTT.

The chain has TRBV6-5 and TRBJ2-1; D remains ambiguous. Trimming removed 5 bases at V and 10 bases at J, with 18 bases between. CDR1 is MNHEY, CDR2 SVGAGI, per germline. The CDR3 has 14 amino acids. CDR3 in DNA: TGTGCCAGCAGTAACGATCCCTTAAGAGCGGAGCAGTTCTTC. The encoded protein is CASSNDPLRAEQFF.

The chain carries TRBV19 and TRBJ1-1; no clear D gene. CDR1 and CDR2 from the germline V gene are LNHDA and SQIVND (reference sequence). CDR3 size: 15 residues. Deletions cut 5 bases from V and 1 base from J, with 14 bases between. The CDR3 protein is CASSARNPENTEAFF. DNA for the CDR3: TGTGCCAGTAGTGCGAGGAATCCGGAGAACACTGAAGCTTTCTTT. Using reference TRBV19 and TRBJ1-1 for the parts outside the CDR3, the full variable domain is DGGITQSPKYLFRKEGQNVTLSCEQNLNHDAMYWYRQDPGQGLRLIYYSQIVNDFQKGDIAEGYSVSREKKESFPLTVTSAQKNPTAFYLCASSARNPENTEAFFGQGTRLTVV.

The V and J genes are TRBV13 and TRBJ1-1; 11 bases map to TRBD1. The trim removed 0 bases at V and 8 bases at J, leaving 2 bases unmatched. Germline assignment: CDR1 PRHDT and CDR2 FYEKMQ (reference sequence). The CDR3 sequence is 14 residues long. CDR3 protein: CASSLGGDRGEAFF. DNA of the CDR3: TGTGCCAGCAGCTTAGGCGGGGACAGGGGGGAAGCTTTCTTT.

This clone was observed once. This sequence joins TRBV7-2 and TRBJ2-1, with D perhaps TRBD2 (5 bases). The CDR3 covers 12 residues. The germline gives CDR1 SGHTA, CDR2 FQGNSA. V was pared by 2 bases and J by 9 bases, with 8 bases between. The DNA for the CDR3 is TGTGCCAGCAGCTTAATGAGGGCTGAGCAGTTCTTC. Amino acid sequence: CASSLMRAEQFF.

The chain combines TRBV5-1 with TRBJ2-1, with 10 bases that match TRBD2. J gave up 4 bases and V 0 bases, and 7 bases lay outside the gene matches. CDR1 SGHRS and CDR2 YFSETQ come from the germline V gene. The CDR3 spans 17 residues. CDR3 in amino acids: CASSLVSSGGKYNEQFF. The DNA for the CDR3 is TGCGCCAGCAGCTTGGTATCTAGCGGGGGAAAATACAATGAGCAGTTCTTC.

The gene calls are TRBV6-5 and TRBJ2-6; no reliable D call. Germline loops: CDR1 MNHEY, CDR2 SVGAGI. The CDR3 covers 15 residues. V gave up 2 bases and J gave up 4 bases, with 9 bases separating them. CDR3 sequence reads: CASSYDGSGANVLTF. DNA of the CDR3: TGTGCCAGCAGTTACGACGGGTCAGGGGCCAACGTCCTGACTTTC.

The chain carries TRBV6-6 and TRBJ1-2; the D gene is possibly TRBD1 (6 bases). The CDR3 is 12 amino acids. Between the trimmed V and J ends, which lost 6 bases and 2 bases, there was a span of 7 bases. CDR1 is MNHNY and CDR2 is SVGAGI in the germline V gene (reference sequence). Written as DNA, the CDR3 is TGTGCCAGCAGCCAGGGGAACTATGGCTACACCTTC. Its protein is CASSQGNYGYTF.

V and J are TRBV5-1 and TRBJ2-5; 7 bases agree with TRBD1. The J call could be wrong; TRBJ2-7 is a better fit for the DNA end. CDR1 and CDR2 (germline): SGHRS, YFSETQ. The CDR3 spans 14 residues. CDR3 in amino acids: CASSLGRGPYEQYF. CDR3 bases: TGCGCCAGCAGCTTGGGTAGGGGGCCTTACGAGCAGTACTTC.

The CDR3 coding sequence is TGTGCCAGCACGGGGGACTTGCGGGATACGCAGTATTTT. It specifies CASTGDLRDTQYF. The J gene is TRBJ2-3, the V gene TRBV2, with D possibly being TRBD2 (6 bases). The length of the CDR3 is 13 residues. V lost 7 bases, J lost 6 bases, and 14 bases lay in between. The germline V gene encodes CDR1 SNHLY and CDR2 FYNNEI.

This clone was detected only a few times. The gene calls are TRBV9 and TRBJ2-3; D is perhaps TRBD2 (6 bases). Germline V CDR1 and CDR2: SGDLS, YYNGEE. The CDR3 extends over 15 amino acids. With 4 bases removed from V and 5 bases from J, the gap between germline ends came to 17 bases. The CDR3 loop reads CASSRARDFGDTQYF. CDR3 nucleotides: TGTGCCAGCAGCCGGGCCAGGGACTTCGGAGATACGCAGTATTTT.

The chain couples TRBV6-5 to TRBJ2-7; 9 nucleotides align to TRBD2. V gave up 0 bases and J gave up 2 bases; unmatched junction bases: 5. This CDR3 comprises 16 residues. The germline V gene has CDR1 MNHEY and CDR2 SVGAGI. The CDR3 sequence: CASSYSSSGNPYEQYF. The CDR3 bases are TGTGCCAGCAGTTACTCCTCTAGCGGGAATCCCTACGAGCAGTACTTC.